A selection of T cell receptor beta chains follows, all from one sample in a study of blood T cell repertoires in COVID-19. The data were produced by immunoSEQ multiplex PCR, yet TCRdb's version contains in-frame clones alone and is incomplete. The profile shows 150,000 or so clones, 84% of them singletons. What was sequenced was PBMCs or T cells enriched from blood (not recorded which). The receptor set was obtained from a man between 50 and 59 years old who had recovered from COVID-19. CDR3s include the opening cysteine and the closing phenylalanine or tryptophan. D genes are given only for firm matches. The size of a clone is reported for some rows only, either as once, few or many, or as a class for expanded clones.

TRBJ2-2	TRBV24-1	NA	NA	TGTGCCACCAGTGCCGGGGGGCTCACCGGGGAGCTGTTTTTT	CATSAGGLTGELFF
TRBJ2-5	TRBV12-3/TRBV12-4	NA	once	TGTGCCAGCAGTTTAGCGAGCGGGACCCAGTACTTC	CASSLASGTQYF
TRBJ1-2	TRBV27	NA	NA	TGTGCCAGCAGTTTTAGTGAGGCTAACTATGGCTACACCTTC	CASSFSEANYGYTF
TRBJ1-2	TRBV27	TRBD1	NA	TGTGCCAGCAGTTTTGGGACAGGTACGGGCTACACCTTC	CASSFGTGTGYTF
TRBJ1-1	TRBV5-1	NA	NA	TGCGCCAGCAGCTTGGTGCCAGGGTGGACTGAAGCTTTCTTT	CASSLVPGWTEAFF
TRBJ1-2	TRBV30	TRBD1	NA	TGTGCCTGGGGAGGGGGCTCCTATGGCTACACCTTC	CAWGGGSYGYTF
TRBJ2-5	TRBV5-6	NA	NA	TGTGCCAGCAGTTACCGGGGCCAAGAGACCCAGTACTTC	CASSYRGQETQYF
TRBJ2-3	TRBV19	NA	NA	TGTGCCAGTGCCTCCCCCAATACCGCCGGTTCCACAGATACGCAGTATTTT	CASASPNTAGSTDTQYF
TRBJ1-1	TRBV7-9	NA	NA	TGTGCCAGCAGCTCTAACCAGGGGCAGGGAGAAGCTTTCTTT	CASSSNQGQGEAFF
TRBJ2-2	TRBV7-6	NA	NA	TGTGCCAGCAGCTTACAACAGGGTGTCCCCGGGGAGCTGTTTTTT	CASSLQQGVPGELFF
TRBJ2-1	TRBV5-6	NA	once	TGTGCCAGCAGCTACGCCGACGGGAATGAGCAGTTCTTC	CASSYADGNEQFF
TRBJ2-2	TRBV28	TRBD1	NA	TGTGCCAGCAGAAAACAGGGGGCGGGCACCGGGGAGCTGTTTTTT	CASRKQGAGTGELFF
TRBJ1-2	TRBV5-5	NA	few	TGTGCCAGCAGCTTGACAGACTATGGCTACACCTTC	CASSLTDYGYTF
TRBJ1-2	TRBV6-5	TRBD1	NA	TGTGCCAGCAGATTGGGACAGGGGGCGTACGGCTACACCTTC	CASRLGQGAYGYTF
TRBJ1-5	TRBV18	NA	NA	TGTGCCAGCTCTGAACATAATGGCAATCAGCCCCAGCATTTT	CASSEHNGNQPQHF
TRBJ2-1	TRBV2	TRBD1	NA	TGTGCCAGCAGTCCGGGACAGGGATCTTACAATGAGCAGTTCTTC	CASSPGQGSYNEQFF
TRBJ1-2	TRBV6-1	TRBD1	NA	TGTGCCAGCAGTGAATACCAGGGGGACTATGGCTACACCTTC	CASSEYQGDYGYTF
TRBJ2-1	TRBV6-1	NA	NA	TGTGCCAGCAGTGAAGCGCTCAGGGCTAATGAGCAGTTCTTC	CASSEALRANEQFF
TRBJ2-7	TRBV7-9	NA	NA	TGTGCCAGCAGCTTATTCCCCACCAAAGATGTCGGGGGCTACGAGCAGTACTTC	CASSLFPTKDVGGYEQYF
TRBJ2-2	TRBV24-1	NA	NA	TGTGCCACCCAGGACTATAACACCGGGGAGCTGTTTTTT	CATQDYNTGELFF
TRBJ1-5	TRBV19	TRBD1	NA	TGTGCCAGTAGTATTTGGACAGGGGCATGGCAGCCCCAGCATTTT	CASSIWTGAWQPQHF
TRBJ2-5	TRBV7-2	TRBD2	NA	TGTGCCAGCAGCTTAGCGCTAGCGGGGAGTCAAGAGACCCAGTACTTC	CASSLALAGSQETQYF
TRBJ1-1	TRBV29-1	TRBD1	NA	TGCAGCGGGAGGATCGGGACAGCGAACACTGAAGCTTTCTTT	CSGRIGTANTEAFF
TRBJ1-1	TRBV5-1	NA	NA	TGCGCCAGCAGTTCAACAGGGTACGTCGCTGAAGCTTTCTTT	CASSSTGYVAEAFF
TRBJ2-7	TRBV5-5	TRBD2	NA	TGTGCCAGCAGCCTAGGGACTAGCGGAACCTACGAGCAGTACTTC	CASSLGTSGTYEQYF
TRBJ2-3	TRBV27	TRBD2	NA	TGTGCCAGCAGTGTATTGGGACTAGGAGGCTCAGATACGCAGTATTTT	CASSVLGLGGSDTQYF
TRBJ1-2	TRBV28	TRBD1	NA	TGTGCCAGCAGTCCTACCTCAGGGGGTTCTGGCTACACCTTC	CASSPTSGGSGYTF
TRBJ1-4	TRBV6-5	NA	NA	TGTGCCAGCAGCCGGACAGACACTAATGAAAAACTGTTTTTT	CASSRTDTNEKLFF
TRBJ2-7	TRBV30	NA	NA	TGTGCCTCGGGTCGGCAGGGAGGCCAGTACTTC	CASGRQGGQYF